A selection of T cell receptor beta chains follows, all from one sample in a study of T cell repertoires in cytomegalovirus infection. For these TCRs, the target antigens are not known. TCRdb redid the calling of the reads with MiXCR, one entry per CDR3 protein. The sample has about 830,000 distinct CDR3 sequences; approximately 29% are singletons. Sequencing was performed on cultured CD8+ T cells from PBMCs, taken from culture after CMV antigen stimulation. The source is a human donor in good health (CMV status not recorded). Some clones in this sample may be carry-over from other donors' samples. The CDR3 runs from the conserved cysteine through the conserved F or W. Each record gives: clone size, D gene, V gene, J gene, CDR3 DNA, CDR3 protein. A D gene is named only where the DNA matches it firmly. Size tells how often a clone was seen (once, few, many) or the class of an expanded clone, and some rows leave it out.

.,.,TRBV12-3/TRBV12-4,TRBJ2-5,TGTGCCAGCAGCTCCATCCGGGAGACCCAGTACTTC,CASSSIRETQYF
.,TRBD1,TRBV29-1,TRBJ1-2,TGCAGCCCCGGGACAGGGGCCTTC,CSPGTGAF
.,TRBD1,TRBV7-9,TRBJ1-6,TGTGCCAGCAGCCCCCCAACAGGGGCCGGTTCACCCCTCCACTTT,CASSPPTGAGSPLHF
.,TRBD2,TRBV6-6,TRBJ2-5,TGTGCCAGCAGTCACCTACTAGCGGGGGCTGCCCAAGAGACCCAGTACTTC,CASSHLLAGAAQETQYF
many,TRBD1,TRBV7-9,TRBJ2-7,TGTGCCAGCAGCCCACCAGACAGGGAAAGCTACGAGCAGTACTTC,CASSPPDRESYEQYF
.,TRBD1,TRBV7-2,TRBJ2-3,TGTGCCAGCAGCTCGACAGGGTTGGCGCAGTATTTT,CASSSTGLAQYF
.,.,TRBV7-9,TRBJ2-6,TGTGCCAGCAGCTTGACCGGGACGGACCGCTCTGGGGCCAACGTCCTGACTTTC,CASSLTGTDRSGANVLTF
.,.,TRBV20-1,TRBJ1-3,TGCAGTGCCCCGGGACACCCCGACTCTGGAAACACCATATATTTT,CSAPGHPDSGNTIYF
.,.,TRBV3-1,TRBJ2-6,TGTGCCAGCAGCCAAACCCGCTCTGGGGCCAACGTCCTGACTTTC,CASSQTRSGANVLTF
.,TRBD1,TRBV10-3,TRBJ1-1,TGTGCCATCAGTGAGTCGGGACAGGGCCTCTTCACTGAAGCTTTCTTT,CAISESGQGLFTEAFF
few,.,TRBV6-6,TRBJ1-2,TGTGCCAGCAGCTTGGGAGAGACATATGGCTACACCTTC,CASSLGETYGYTF
few,.,TRBV4-1,TRBJ2-2,TGCGCCAGCAGCCAGGAGGCGCGGCGGGGCGCCGGGGAGCTGTTTTTT,CASSQEARRGAGELFF
.,TRBD1,TRBV7-9,TRBJ2-2,TGTGCCAGCAGCCCCCCGGGACAGGCGAACACCGGGGAGCTGTTTTTT,CASSPPGQANTGELFF
few,.,TRBV20-1,TRBJ1-5,TGCAGTGCTAGTAAGGGGGTGAAAGGTCTCGATGGGAGGAATCAGCCCCAGCATTTT,CSASKGVKGLDGRNQPQHF
many,.,TRBV7-2,TRBJ1-1,TGTGCCAGCAGCGTAAGTGGACAGACGAACACTGAAGCTTTCTTT,CASSVSGQTNTEAFF
.,.,TRBV12-3/TRBV12-4,TRBJ1-1,TGTGCCAGCTTTGGGGGGCCGGCTGAAGCTTTCTTT,CASFGGPAEAFF
few,TRBD1,TRBV4-1,TRBJ2-2,TGCGCCAGCAGCCAAGTAACTCCCGGACAGGGGTCTTGGGCCGGGGAGCTGTTTTTT,CASSQVTPGQGSWAGELFF
few,.,TRBV28,TRBJ2-3,TGTGCCAGCAGTTTTTTGTCGGGGACAACAGATACGCAGTATTTT,CASSFLSGTTDTQYF
once,.,TRBV12-3/TRBV12-4,TRBJ1-6,TGTGCCAGCAGTTTAACAGGACCATCATCACCCCTCCACTTT,CASSLTGPSSPLHF
.,.,TRBV5-6,TRBJ2-7,TGTGCCAGCAGCTTGCTGGCGGGACAGTCCTACGAGCAGTACTTC,CASSLLAGQSYEQYF
many,TRBD1,TRBV7-2,TRBJ1-4,TGTGCCAGCAGCCATGGACAGGGGTTGTTCAATGAAAAACTGTTTTTT,CASSHGQGLFNEKLFF
many,.,TRBV27,TRBJ1-5,TGTGCCAGCAGCTTTGGGGGGCGGGGTCAGCCCCAGCATTTT,CASSFGGRGQPQHF
many,.,TRBV7-2,TRBJ2-4,TGTGCCCCTGGGAAACACAAAAACATTCAGTACTTC,CAPGKHKNIQYF
few,TRBD1,TRBV5-8,TRBJ1-6,TGTGCCAGCAGCCAACAGGGGGCATTGTACAATTCACCCCTCCACTTT,CASSQQGALYNSPLHF
.,.,TRBV5-5,TRBJ2-7,TGTGCCAGCAGTTACAGAACCAGGACAGAGGCCACCTACGAGCAGTACTTC,CASSYRTRTEATYEQYF
few,.,TRBV20-1,TRBJ1-1,TGCAGTGCTAGAGATTATCAGGAGGGCATGAACACTGAAGCTTTCTTT,CSARDYQEGMNTEAFF
.,.,TRBV9,TRBJ2-3,TGTGCCAGCAGCTCCAGACACCACCTCGCGGATACGCAGTATTTT,CASSSRHHLADTQYF
.,TRBD1,TRBV7-9,TRBJ2-2,TGTGCCAGCAGCTCAAGGCACAGGGGCACGAACACCGGGGAGCTGTTTTTT,CASSSRHRGTNTGELFF
many,.,TRBV7-2,TRBJ2-7,TGTGCCAGCAGCTTTTACAGAACCGCCGCCGAGCAGTACTTC,CASSFYRTAAEQYF
many,.,TRBV7-6,TRBJ2-1,TGTGCCAGCAGCAAGATAAGGACACCCGCGAGCTACAATGAGCAGTTCTTC,CASSKIRTPASYNEQFF
.,TRBD1,TRBV15,TRBJ2-3,TGTGCCACCACCGTGGACAGGGGGCCCACAGATACGCAGTATTTT,CATTVDRGPTDTQYF
.,.,TRBV27,TRBJ2-3,TGTGCCAGCCTCGACTGGGACGCAGATACGCAGTATTTT,CASLDWDADTQYF
.,.,TRBV7-8,TRBJ1-2,TGTGCCAGCAGCCTCGGGACTTCCCACTATGGCTACACCTTC,CASSLGTSHYGYTF
.,TRBD2,TRBV6-5,TRBJ2-7,TGTACCAGCAGTAACCGGGACTATCAGCTTTACGAGCAGTACTTC,CTSSNRDYQLYEQYF
many,TRBD2,TRBV12-3/TRBV12-4,TRBJ2-3,TGTGCCAGCAGTGGACTAGCGGGGGACACAGATACGCAGTATTTT,CASSGLAGDTDTQYF
.,.,TRBV18,TRBJ1-1,TGTACCAGCTCACCATTAGGCAGCCTCCCTTTGAACACTGAAGCTTTCTTT,CTSSPLGSLPLNTEAFF
many,.,TRBV19,TRBJ1-6,TGTGCCAGTAGTTCGGATAGCTCCTATAATTCACCCCTCCACTTT,CASSSDSSYNSPLHF
few,TRBD1,TRBV6-1,TRBJ2-3,TGTGCCAGCAGAGCCGGGACAGGAACGTTAGATACGCAGTATTTT,CASRAGTGTLDTQYF
many,.,TRBV7-2,TRBJ1-6,TGTGCCAGCAGCTTAGCGCACAGGCAACGGAATTCACCCCTCCACTTT,CASSLAHRQRNSPLHF